This entry is about one TCR beta chain. Its antigen is still unknown. TCRdb keeps only in-frame clones here, not all; method: immunoSEQ multiplex PCR. The sample lists approximately 720,000 clones, 90% to 95% occurring once. This record belongs to a study of shared clonotypes between healthy human individuals. Study context: Sampling drew on donors who were two women and a few men aged 18 to 49. Study results and caveats: Specimens sampled were limited to blood, with tissue repertoires likely differing. Researchers found naive subsets generally carried larger estimated richness than memory subsets.

Naive CD8 cells lacked CD45RO and underwent positive selection for CCR7, leaving out terminally differentiated effector memory CD45RA+ cells. Those who donated, Caucasian adults without exception, all lived in Nashville, Tennessee. This clonotype originated in a man aged 25 to 40 in good health. Sequencing input: naive CD8+ T cells sorted from blood.

CDR3 nucleotides: TGTGCCGGATGGGAGGGGGACACAGATACGCAGTATTTT. Translation: CAGWEGDTDTQYF. The chain recombines TRBV2 with TRBJ2-3; D perhaps matches TRBD2 (7 bases). The CDR3 has 13 residues. V was cut by 11 bases and J by 2 bases, with 14 bases left in between. CDR1 is SNHLY, CDR2 FYNNEI, per germline.